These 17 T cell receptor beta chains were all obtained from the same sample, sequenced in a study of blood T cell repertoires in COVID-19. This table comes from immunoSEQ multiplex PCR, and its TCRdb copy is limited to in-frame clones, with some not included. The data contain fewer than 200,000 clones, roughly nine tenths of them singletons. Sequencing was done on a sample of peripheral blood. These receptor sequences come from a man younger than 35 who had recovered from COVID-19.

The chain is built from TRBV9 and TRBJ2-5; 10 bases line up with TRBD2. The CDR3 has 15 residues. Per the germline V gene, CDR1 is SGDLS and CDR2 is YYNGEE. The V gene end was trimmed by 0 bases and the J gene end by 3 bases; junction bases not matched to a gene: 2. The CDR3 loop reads CASSVGTSGKETQYF. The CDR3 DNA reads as TGTGCCAGCAGCGTAGGTACTAGCGGGAAAGAGACCCAGTACTTC.

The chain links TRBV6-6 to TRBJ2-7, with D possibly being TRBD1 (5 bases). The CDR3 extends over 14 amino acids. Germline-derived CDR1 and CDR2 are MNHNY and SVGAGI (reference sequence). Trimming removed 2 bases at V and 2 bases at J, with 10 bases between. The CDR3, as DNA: TGTGCCAGCAGTTACCGACAGCCGCCCTACGAGCAGTACTTC. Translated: CASSYRQPPYEQYF.

In DNA form, the CDR3 reads TGTGCCAGCAGCTTAGTGCCTAGACCAGATACGCAGTATTTT. It is translated as CASSLVPRPDTQYF. The rearrangement links TRBV7-2 to TRBJ2-3, with D unclear. Between the trimmed V and J ends, which lost 1 base and 4 bases, there was a span of 9 bases. Germline CDR1 SGHTA, CDR2 FQGNSA. The CDR3 runs to 14 residues.

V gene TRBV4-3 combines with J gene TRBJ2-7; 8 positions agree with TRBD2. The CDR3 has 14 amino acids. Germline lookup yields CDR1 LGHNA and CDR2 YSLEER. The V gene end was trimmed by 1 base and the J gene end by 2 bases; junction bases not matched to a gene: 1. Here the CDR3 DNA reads TGCGCCAGCAGCCAAGCGGGAGGGGCCTACGAGCAGTACTTC. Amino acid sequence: CASSQAGGAYEQYF.

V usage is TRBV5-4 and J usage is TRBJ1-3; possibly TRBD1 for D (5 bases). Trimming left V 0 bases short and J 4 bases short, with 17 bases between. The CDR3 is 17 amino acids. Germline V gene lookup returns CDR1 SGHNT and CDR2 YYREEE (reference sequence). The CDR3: CASSLEGTSRTGNTIYF. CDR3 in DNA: TGTGCCAGCAGCTTGGAGGGGACTTCCCGAACCGGAAACACCATATATTTT.

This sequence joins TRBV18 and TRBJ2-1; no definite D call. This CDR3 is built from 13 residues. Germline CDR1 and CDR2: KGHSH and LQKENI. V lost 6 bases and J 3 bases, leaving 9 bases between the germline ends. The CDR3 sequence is CASSEEDYNEQFF. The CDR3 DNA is TGTGCCAGCTCTGAAGAGGACTACAATGAGCAGTTCTTC.

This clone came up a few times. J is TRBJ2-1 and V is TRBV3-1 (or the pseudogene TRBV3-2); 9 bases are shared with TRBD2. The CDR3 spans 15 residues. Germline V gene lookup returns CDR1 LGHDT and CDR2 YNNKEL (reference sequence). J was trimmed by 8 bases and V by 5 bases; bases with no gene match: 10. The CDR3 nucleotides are TGTGCCAGCAGCTTCCCGGGACTAGCACGAGATGAGCAGTTCTTC. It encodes CASSFPGLARDEQFF.

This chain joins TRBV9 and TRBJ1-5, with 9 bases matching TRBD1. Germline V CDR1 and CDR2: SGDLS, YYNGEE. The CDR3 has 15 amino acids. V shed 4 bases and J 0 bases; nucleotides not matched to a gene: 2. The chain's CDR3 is CASSSQGASNQPQHF. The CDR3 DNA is TGTGCCAGCAGCTCACAGGGGGCTAGCAATCAGCCCCAGCATTTT.

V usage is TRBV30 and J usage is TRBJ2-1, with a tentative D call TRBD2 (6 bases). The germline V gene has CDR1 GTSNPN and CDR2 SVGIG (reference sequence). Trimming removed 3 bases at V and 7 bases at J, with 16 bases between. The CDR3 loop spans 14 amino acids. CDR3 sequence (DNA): TGTGCCTGGAGCCCCGGCAGGGAGGAGAATGAGCAGTTCTTC. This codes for CAWSPGREENEQFF.

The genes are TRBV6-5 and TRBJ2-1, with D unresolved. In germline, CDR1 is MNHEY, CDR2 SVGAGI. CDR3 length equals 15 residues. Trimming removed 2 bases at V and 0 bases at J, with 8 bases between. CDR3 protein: CASSYKYYSYNEQFF. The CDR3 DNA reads TGTGCCAGCAGTTACAAGTACTACTCCTACAATGAGCAGTTCTTC.

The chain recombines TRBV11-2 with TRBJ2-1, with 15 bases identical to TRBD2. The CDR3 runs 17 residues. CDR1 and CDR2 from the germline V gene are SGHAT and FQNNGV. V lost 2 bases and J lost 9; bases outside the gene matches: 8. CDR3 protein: CASSLPGLAGGNSEQFF. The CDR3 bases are TGTGCCAGCAGCTTACCAGGACTAGCGGGAGGGAATAGTGAGCAGTTCTTC.

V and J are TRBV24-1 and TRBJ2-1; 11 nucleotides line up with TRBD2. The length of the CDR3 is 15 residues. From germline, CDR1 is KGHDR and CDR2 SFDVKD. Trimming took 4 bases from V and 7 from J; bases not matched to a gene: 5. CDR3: CATSDTSGSMNEQFF. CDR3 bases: TGTGCCACCAGTGACACTAGCGGGAGCATGAATGAGCAGTTCTTC.

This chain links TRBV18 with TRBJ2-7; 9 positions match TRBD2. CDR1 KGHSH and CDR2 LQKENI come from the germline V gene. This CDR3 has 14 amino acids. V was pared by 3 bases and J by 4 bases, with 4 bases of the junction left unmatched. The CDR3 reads CASSPSGSSYEQYF. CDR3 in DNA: TGTGCCAGCTCACCTAGCGGGAGCTCTTACGAGCAGTACTTC.

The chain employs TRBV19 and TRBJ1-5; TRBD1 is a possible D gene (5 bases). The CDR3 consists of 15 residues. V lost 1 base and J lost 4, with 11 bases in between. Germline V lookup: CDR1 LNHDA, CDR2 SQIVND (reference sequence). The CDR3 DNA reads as TGTGCCAGTAGTATAGGACAGCCTCGTAATCAGCCCCAGCATTTT. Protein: CASSIGQPRNQPQHF.

DNA for the CDR3: TGTGCCAGCAGCGGACAGGGAACCTACGAGCAGTACTTC. Residues: CASSGQGTYEQYF. The chain joins TRBV6-5 to TRBJ2-7; 8 bases are shared with TRBD1. Looked up from germline, CDR1 is MNHEY and CDR2 is SVGAGI. This CDR3 has 13 amino acids. V trimming: 6 bases; J trimming: 2 bases; junction bases outside the gene matches: 3.

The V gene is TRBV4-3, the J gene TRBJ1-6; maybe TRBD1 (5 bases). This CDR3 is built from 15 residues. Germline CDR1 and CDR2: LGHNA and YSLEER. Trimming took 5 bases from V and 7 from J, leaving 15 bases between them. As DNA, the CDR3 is TGCGCCAGCAGCGAGGACGGCAGGACAAATTCACCCCTCCACTTT. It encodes CASSEDGRTNSPLHF.

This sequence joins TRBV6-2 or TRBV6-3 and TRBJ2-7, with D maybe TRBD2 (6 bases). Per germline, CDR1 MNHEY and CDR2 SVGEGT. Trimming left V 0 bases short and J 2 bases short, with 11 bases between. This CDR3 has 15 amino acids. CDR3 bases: TGTGCCAGCAGTTACTCGGAGACGGGGGCCTACGAGCAGTACTTC. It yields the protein CASSYSETGAYEQYF.